Reported below is one T cell receptor beta chain. Ophthalmopathy patients showed a Clinical Activity Score of at least 3, NOSPECS grade of at least 4 and duration under 3 months. Uncontrolled infection, other autoimmune disease, pregnancy and lactation each barred patients from inclusion. These data are taken from a study of T cells in Graves' hyperthyroidism and ophthalmopathy. There were TCR beta CDR3 regions amplified from RNA transcripts. In the first-round RT-PCR of the TCR CDR3, the HTBI primer set was used. TCRdb re-called the multiplex PCR reads with MiXCR, one entry per CDR3 protein. The sample has about 640,000 distinct CDR3 sequences, less than 25% seen once. Germline CDR1 reads MNHEY; CDR2 reads SMNVEV (reference sequence). V shed 5 bases and J 2 bases; nucleotides not matched to a gene: 7. The CDR3 runs to 15 residues.

The chain carries TRBV27 and TRBJ2-7; 9 bases align to TRBD2. This TCR was sampled from a man between 25 and 39 years old with Graves' ophthalmopathy. The sample comprised blood. CDR3 sequence (DNA): TGTGCCAGCAGTCCGACTAGCGGAATTCCCTACGAGCAGTACTTC. Translation gives CASSPTSGIPYEQYF.